Listed below are T cell receptor beta chains from one sample, sequenced in a study of beta chain features in type 1 diabetes. TCRdb's table, derived via immunoSEQ multiplex PCR, lists solely in-frame clones and lacks some. The sample has about 230,000 clones; 16% are singletons. Sequenced material: naive CD4+ T cells from blood. The receptor set was obtained from a young man with type 1 diabetes. Each CDR3 is given with its conserved first and last residue. D genes are given only for firm matches. Only some rows state a clone size, as once, few, many or a class for expanded clones.

>TRBJ2-1|NA|once|TRBV27
CASSQQDLYNEQFF
TGTGCCAGCAGCCAACAGGACCTCTACAATGAGCAGTTCTTC
>TRBJ2-1|TRBD2|NA|TRBV14
CASSSQIAGGFAEQFF
TGTGCCAGCAGCTCTCAAATAGCGGGAGGATTCGCTGAGCAGTTCTTC
>TRBJ2-7|NA|few|TRBV25-1
CASSIVPSAGETYEQYF
TGTGCCAGCAGTATCGTCCCGTCAGCAGGGGAGACCTACGAGCAGTACTTC
>TRBJ2-7|NA|few|TRBV7-9
CASSLVGRSGYEQYF
TGTGCCAGCAGCTTAGTTGGGCGAAGCGGCTACGAGCAGTACTTC
>TRBJ1-1|NA|NA|TRBV10-3
CAIRDLITGYEAFF
TGTGCCATCAGGGACTTAATTACAGGATATGAAGCTTTCTTT
>TRBJ2-7|TRBD1|NA|TRBV29-1
CSVRGQGVSYEQYF
TGCAGCGTGAGGGGACAGGGTGTTTCCTACGAGCAGTACTTC
>TRBJ2-1|NA|NA|TRBV11-2
CASSYIRGFNEQFF
TGTGCCAGCAGCTACATTAGGGGCTTCAATGAGCAGTTCTTC
>TRBJ2-7|NA|NA|TRBV27
CASSSGDSSYEQYF
TGTGCCAGCAGTTCAGGGGATAGCTCCTACGAGCAGTACTTC
>TRBJ2-7|NA|NA|TRBV5-4
CASSPRTASSYEQYF
TGTGCCAGCAGCCCCCGGACTGCGAGCTCCTACGAGCAGTACTTC
>TRBJ2-7|NA|NA|TRBV7-2
CASSLSQWSIYEQYF
TGTGCCAGCAGCTTAAGTCAGTGGAGTATCTACGAGCAGTACTTC
>TRBJ2-5|TRBD2|NA|TRBV29-1
CSATTGLAVQETQYF
TGCAGCGCCACCACCGGGCTAGCGGTCCAAGAGACCCAGTACTTC
>TRBJ2-7|TRBD1|few|TRBV18
CASSRQGAYEQYF
TGTGCCAGCTCACGACAGGGGGCGTACGAGCAGTACTTC
>TRBJ2-5|NA|NA|TRBV29-1
CSVKTGETQYF
TGCAGCGTAAAGACGGGTGAGACCCAGTACTTC
>TRBJ2-5|NA|few|TRBV30
CAWSASETQYF
TGTGCCTGGAGTGCTAGCGAGACCCAGTACTTC